Below, one T cell receptor (beta chain) is given with its context. Its matching antigen is unknown. Antigen-specific CD4+ T cells were first expanded with viral peptide pools by the ViraFEST assay and only then sequenced. Researchers isolated CD4+ T cells once ten to eleven days of culture had elapsed. Subjects were given two BNT162b2 or mRNA-1273 vaccine doses. Days 3 and 7 were when half the medium was replaced with IL-2 medium. The V end was cut by 2 bases, the J end by 6 bases, with 14 bases between. The CDR3 loop spans 15 amino acids. Germline V CDR1 and CDR2: MDHEN, SYDVKM. Measured with immunoSEQ multiplex PCR; TCRdb has only the in-frame clones, and not every one. The table has under 85,000 clones, over 75% seen once; the top ten hold over 0.95%. This sample is drawn from a study of vaccination effects on CD4 cells after COVID-19. Whole-study context: The median interval between the second dose and post-vaccine sampling was 72 days.

The sequence was collected from a human donor who received a COVID-19 vaccine. The V gene is TRBV28, the J gene TRBJ1-5; D remains unclear. The sample in question was CD4+ T cells from PBMCs cultured with HCoV-OC43 spike peptides, obtained after COVID-19 vaccination. The subset denotes: HCoV-OC43 spike overlapping peptide pool stimulation. DNA of the CDR3: TGTGCCAGCAGTTTAAGAGGGCGTGCTCTTCAGCCCCAGCATTTT. Protein product: CASSLRGRALQPQHF.